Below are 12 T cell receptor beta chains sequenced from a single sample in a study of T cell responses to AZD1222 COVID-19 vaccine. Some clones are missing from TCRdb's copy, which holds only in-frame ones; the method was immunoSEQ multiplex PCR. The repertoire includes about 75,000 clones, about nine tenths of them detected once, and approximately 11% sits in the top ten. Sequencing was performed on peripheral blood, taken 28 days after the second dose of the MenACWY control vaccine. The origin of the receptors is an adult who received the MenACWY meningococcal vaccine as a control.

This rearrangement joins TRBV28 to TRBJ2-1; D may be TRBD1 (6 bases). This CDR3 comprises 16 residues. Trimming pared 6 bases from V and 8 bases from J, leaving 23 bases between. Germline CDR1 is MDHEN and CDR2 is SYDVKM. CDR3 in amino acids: CASRFWGPSGTDEQFF. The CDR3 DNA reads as TGTGCCAGCAGATTCTGGGGGCCTTCGGGTACGGATGAGCAGTTCTTC. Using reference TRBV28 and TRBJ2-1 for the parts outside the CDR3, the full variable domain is DVKVTQSSRYLVKRTGEKVFLECVQDMDHENMFWYRQDPGLGLRLIYFSYDVKMKEKGDIPEGYSVSREKKERFSLILESASTNQTSMYLCASRFWGPSGTDEQFFGPGTRLTVL.

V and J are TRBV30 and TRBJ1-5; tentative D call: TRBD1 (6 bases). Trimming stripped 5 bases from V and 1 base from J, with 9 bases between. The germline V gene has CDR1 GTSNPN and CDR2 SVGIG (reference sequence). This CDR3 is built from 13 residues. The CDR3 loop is CAWSRGSNQPQHF. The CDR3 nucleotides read TGTGCCTGGTCAAGGGGGAGCAATCAGCCCCAGCATTTT.

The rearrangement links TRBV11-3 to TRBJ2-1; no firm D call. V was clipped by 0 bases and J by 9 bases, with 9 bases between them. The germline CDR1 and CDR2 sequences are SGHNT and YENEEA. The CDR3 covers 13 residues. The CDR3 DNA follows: TGTGCCAGCAGCTTAGAAGGTCTAACTGAGCAGTTCTTC. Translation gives CASSLEGLTEQFF.

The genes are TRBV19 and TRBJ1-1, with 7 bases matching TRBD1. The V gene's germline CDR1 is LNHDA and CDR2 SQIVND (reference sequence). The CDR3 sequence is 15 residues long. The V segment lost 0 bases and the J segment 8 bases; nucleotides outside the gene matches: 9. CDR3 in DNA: TGTGCCAGTAGTATAGATTGGAGGCCAGGGGGAGAAGCTTTCTTT. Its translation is CASSIDWRPGGEAFF.

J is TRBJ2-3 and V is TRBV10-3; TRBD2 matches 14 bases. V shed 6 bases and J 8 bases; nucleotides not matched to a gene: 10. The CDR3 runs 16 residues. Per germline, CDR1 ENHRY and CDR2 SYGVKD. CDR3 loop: CAISPGLAGGGGTQYF. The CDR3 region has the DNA TGTGCCATCAGCCCTGGACTAGCGGGGGGTGGTGGTACGCAGTATTTT.

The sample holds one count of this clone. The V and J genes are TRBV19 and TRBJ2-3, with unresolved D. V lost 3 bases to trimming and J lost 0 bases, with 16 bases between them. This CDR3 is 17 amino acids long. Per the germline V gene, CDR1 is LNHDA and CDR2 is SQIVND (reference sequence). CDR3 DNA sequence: TGTGCCAGTAGTATGGGCGGTAGGACGGAGAGCACAGATACGCAGTATTTT. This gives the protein CASSMGGRTESTDTQYF.

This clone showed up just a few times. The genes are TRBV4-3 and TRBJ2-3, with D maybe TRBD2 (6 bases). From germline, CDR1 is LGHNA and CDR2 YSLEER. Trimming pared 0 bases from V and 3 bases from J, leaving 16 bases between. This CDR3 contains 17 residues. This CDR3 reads CASSQDAGGVGTDTQYF. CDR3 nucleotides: TGCGCCAGCAGCCAAGATGCTGGCGGGGTGGGAACAGATACGCAGTATTTT.

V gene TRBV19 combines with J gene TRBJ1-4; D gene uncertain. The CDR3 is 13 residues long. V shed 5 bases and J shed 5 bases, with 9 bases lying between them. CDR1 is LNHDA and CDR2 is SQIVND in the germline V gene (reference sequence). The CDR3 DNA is TGTGCCAGTAGTGCTGGGTCGAATGAAAAACTGTTTTTT. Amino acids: CASSAGSNEKLFF.

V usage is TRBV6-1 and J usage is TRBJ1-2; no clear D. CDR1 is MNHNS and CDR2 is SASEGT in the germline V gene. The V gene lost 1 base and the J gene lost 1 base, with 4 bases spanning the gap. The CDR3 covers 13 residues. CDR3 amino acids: CASSEGYNYGYTF. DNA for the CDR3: TGTGCCAGCAGTGAAGGATATAACTATGGCTACACCTTC.

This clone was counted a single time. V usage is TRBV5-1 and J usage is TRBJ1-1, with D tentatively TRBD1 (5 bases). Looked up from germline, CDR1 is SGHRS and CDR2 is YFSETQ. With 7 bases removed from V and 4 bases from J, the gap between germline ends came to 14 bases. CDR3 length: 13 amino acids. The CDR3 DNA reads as TGCGCCAGCGGGGGTCTGCTGGGCACTGAAGCTTTCTTT. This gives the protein CASGGLLGTEAFF.

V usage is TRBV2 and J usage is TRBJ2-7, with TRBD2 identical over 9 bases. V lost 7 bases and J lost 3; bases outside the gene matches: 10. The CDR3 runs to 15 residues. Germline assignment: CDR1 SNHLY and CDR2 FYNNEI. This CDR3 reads CASKVASGDYYEQYF. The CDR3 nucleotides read TGTGCCAGCAAAGTGGCTAGCGGGGATTACTACGAGCAGTACTTC.

CDR3 coding DNA: TGTGCCAGCAGTTTAATCGGGTCGTACACTGAAGCTTTCTTT. Translation: CASSLIGSYTEAFF. The rearrangement joins TRBV28 to TRBJ1-1, with D hard to call. This CDR3 is 14 amino acids long. V was clipped by 2 bases and J by 3 bases, with 10 bases between them. Looked up from germline, CDR1 is MDHEN and CDR2 is SYDVKM.